This T cell receptor beta chain was found in a study of blood T cell repertoires in COVID-19 (TCRdb year 2020). In terms of the full investigation: Collaborator samples came from the United States, Italy and Spain and covered acute and convalescent phases of COVID-19. The repertoires were made available in a free public database intended to serve as a resource for research on the immune response to SARS-CoV-2. The prospective study material was composed of cDNA or gDNA derived from T cells, B-cell-depleted T cells, or PBMCs. Subjects who had been exposed to COVID-19, were actively infected with it, or had recovered from it provided the deeply sampled blood TCRbeta repertoires that made up the dataset. Samples came from the ongoing ImmuneRACE study (first 160 participants) plus 1,254 subjects from 6 global collaborators. Sample metadata almost always included a de-identified subject ID, COVID-19 status, age in years and sex. Where available, HLA class I and class II types were taken from metadata supplied by the sample provider and were not determined by assay-based typing.

In the case of this clone: Its antigen is not yet known. The input lacks base qualities; no much larger clone sits a single base away.

From the cysteine up to the phenylalanine, the CDR3 has a length of 13 residues. The entry retains the CDR3 DNA only, 39 bases that are in frame from base 1. Clipping removes 8 bases from V and 4 bases from J, with 5 as the unmatched junction base count. The germline V gene supplies CDR1 MNHEY and CDR2 SVGAGI. TCRbeta CDR3 regions were amplified from genomic DNA using the immunoSEQ Assay, a bias-controlled multiplex PCR. Processing in the source paper ran as follows. Nucleated cell counts per sample were estimated from amplification of reference gene primers within the assay. To quantify the absolute abundance of each unique TCRbeta CDR3 rearrangement, sequence reads were collapsed and filtered. For each sample, productive Simpson clonality was calculated as the square root of Simpson's diversity index across productive rearrangements. TCRdb stores this immuneACCESS table with in-frame sequences only. Part of the clones is absent; in the studies checked, under half of the shortfall reflects unresolved V genes, and no reason is known for the rest. The DNA gave D and trimming, while V, J and clone size come from that table. Present in this sample are about 120,000 clones, approximately 80% of which were seen just once. The top ten clonotypes cover around 4.1% of the sample.

The collaborating institutions used their own protocols to collect whole blood in K2EDTA tubes. For TCRbeta analysis, collaborator samples were shipped as frozen whole blood, as isolated PBMCs, or as DNA extracted from either sample type. Broader findings and caveats from the paper: Clinical and demographic metadata were provided uncurated, with the amount varying by source and participant.

This receptor was obtained from a woman aged 50 to 65 with acute or convalescent COVID-19. Sequenced input: peripheral blood. Recombination connected TRBV6-5 to TRBJ1-1; 9 nucleotides in the junction match TRBD1. The encoded CDR3 is CASGQGQGTEAFF. Read as DNA, the sequence is TGTGCCAGCGGACAGGGGCAGGGCACTGAAGCTTTCTTT.